The clone carrying this TCR beta chain has just one count. Its specificity is unknown. Deletions cut 3 bases from V and 10 bases from J, with 15 bases between. This CDR3 region has 13 residues. The V gene's germline CDR1 is LGHNA and CDR2 YSLEER. The sample's time point: week 35, safety follow-up. Doses comprised 300 ug of mutant IDH1 20-mer peptide each, plus topical imiquimod. TCRdb's copy holds only in-frame clones and misses some; the assay was immunoSEQ multiplex PCR. The table lists some 60,000 clones, 70% to 90% of them singletons. The record originates from a study of a mutant IDH1 vaccine in newly diagnosed glioma.

This TCR derives from a man aged 40-49 years with glioma. V gene TRBV4-3 combines with J gene TRBJ1-1; D gene ambiguous. Sequences were derived from PBMCs, sampled from a glioma patient whose treatment included an IDH1 peptide vaccine. CDR3 region: CASSHYTRGVAFF. CDR3 DNA: TGCGCCAGCAGCCATTATACCCGGGGAGTAGCTTTCTTT.